This is a list of T cell receptor beta chains from one sample in a study of somatic mutations in cytotoxic T cells in rheumatoid arthritis. The table came from immunoSEQ multiplex PCR; TCRdb's copy has only in-frame clones and leaves some out. The profile covers about 17,000 clones, with around 80% appearing a single time and around 8.9% taken by the ten largest. The sequencing input was CD8+ T cells sorted from blood. Receptors originate from an adult with rheumatoid arthritis. Both conserved end residues are part of each CDR3. D genes are given only for firm matches. The size of a clone is reported for some rows only, either as once, few or many, or as a class for expanded clones.

abundance: NA; j_gene: TRBJ1-1; v_gene: TRBV5-5; d_gene: TRBD1; CDR3aa: CASSYGQGLNTEAFF; CDR3nt: TGTGCCAGCAGCTATGGACAGGGTTTGAACACTGAAGCTTTCTTT
abundance: NA; j_gene: TRBJ2-7; v_gene: TRBV29-1; d_gene: TRBD1; CDR3aa: CSVEQGPGQGFYEQYF; CDR3nt: TGCAGCGTTGAACAGGGTCCGGGACAGGGTTTTTACGAGCAGTACTTC
abundance: NA; j_gene: TRBJ2-3; v_gene: TRBV2; d_gene: NA; CDR3aa: CASPGVERWRADTQYF; CDR3nt: TGTGCCAGCCCGGGAGTGGAACGTTGGAGGGCAGATACGCAGTATTTT
abundance: NA; j_gene: TRBJ2-1; v_gene: TRBV11-2; d_gene: NA; CDR3aa: CASTLGDGLTYNEQFF; CDR3nt: TGTGCCAGCACCCTAGGGGACGGCCTGACCTACAATGAGCAGTTCTTC
abundance: once; j_gene: TRBJ2-4; v_gene: TRBV4-1; d_gene: NA; CDR3aa: CASSQYPPGQLAKNIQYF; CDR3nt: TGCGCCAGCAGCCAATACCCACCTGGACAGCTAGCCAAAAACATTCAGTACTTC
abundance: NA; j_gene: TRBJ2-1; v_gene: TRBV29-1; d_gene: NA; CDR3aa: CSVEGGHYNEQFF; CDR3nt: TGTAGCGTTGAAGGGGGACACTACAATGAGCAGTTCTTC
abundance: NA; j_gene: TRBJ2-3; v_gene: TRBV11-1; d_gene: NA; CDR3aa: CASSLASATYTDTQYF; CDR3nt: TGTGCCAGCAGCTTAGCGTCGGCTACCTACACAGATACGCAGTATTTT
abundance: NA; j_gene: TRBJ2-1; v_gene: TRBV5-6; d_gene: TRBD2; CDR3aa: CASSFRLAGGRGNEQFF; CDR3nt: TGTGCCAGCAGCTTCCGACTAGCGGGAGGGCGGGGCAATGAGCAGTTCTTC
abundance: NA; j_gene: TRBJ1-1; v_gene: TRBV27; d_gene: NA; CDR3aa: CASSHQNTEAFF; CDR3nt: TGTGCCAGCTCCCACCAGAACACTGAAGCTTTCTTT
abundance: NA; j_gene: TRBJ2-5; v_gene: TRBV13; d_gene: NA; CDR3aa: CASSFPYGGEEETQYF; CDR3nt: TGTGCCAGCAGCTTCCCCTATGGCGGGGAGGAGGAGACCCAGTACTTC
abundance: NA; j_gene: TRBJ2-3; v_gene: TRBV19; d_gene: TRBD2; CDR3aa: CASSMGTSGGVFYATDTQYF; CDR3nt: TGTGCCAGTAGTATGGGGACTAGCGGGGGAGTGTTCTACGCCACAGATACGCAGTATTTT
abundance: NA; j_gene: TRBJ1-2; v_gene: TRBV7-9; d_gene: TRBD1; CDR3aa: CASSLGQGVYGYTF; CDR3nt: TGTGCCAGCAGCTTAGGACAGGGAGTCTATGGCTACACCTTC
abundance: NA; j_gene: TRBJ1-5; v_gene: TRBV7-8; d_gene: TRBD1; CDR3aa: CASRNDRASNQPQHF; CDR3nt: TGTGCCAGCAGAAACGACAGGGCTAGCAATCAGCCCCAGCATTTT
abundance: NA; j_gene: TRBJ1-1; v_gene: TRBV11-2; d_gene: TRBD1; CDR3aa: CASSFNGQGLNTEAFF; CDR3nt: TGTGCCAGCAGCTTCAACGGACAGGGTCTGAACACTGAAGCTTTCTTT
abundance: NA; j_gene: TRBJ2-7; v_gene: TRBV4-2; d_gene: NA; CDR3aa: CASSPRGGWEQYF; CDR3nt: TGTGCCAGCAGCCCGAGGGGTGGTTGGGAGCAGTACTTC
abundance: few; j_gene: TRBJ1-1; v_gene: TRBV2; d_gene: NA; CDR3aa: CASSALSWTEGPEAFF; CDR3nt: TGTGCCAGCAGTGCACTGAGTTGGACTGAGGGCCCTGAAGCTTTCTTT
abundance: NA; j_gene: TRBJ2-7; v_gene: TRBV14; d_gene: NA; CDR3aa: CASSPYGGPYEQYF; CDR3nt: TGTGCCAGCAGCCCCTATGGGGGGCCCTACGAGCAGTACTTC
abundance: few; j_gene: TRBJ2-7; v_gene: TRBV30; d_gene: TRBD1; CDR3aa: CAWSLTGAYEQYF; CDR3nt: TGTGCCTGGAGCTTGACAGGGGCCTACGAGCAGTACTTC
abundance: NA; j_gene: TRBJ1-5; v_gene: TRBV15; d_gene: NA; CDR3aa: CATSRDRETGRYPQHF; CDR3nt: TGTGCCACCAGCAGAGATCGTGAGACAGGAAGGTATCCCCAGCATTTT